The 17 T cell receptor beta chains given below trace back to one sample, sequenced in a study of T cells in Graves' hyperthyroidism and ophthalmopathy. TCR beta CDR3 regions were amplified from RNA transcripts. HTBI primers were used for first-round RT-PCR of the TCR CDR3. TCRdb itself ran the multiplex PCR reads through MiXCR, one entry per CDR3 protein. This table has a few hundred thousand distinct CDR3 sequences, roughly 15% appearing once. The sample comprised blood. These receptors were taken from a woman in her forties or fifties with Graves' hyperthyroidism that later progressed to Graves' ophthalmopathy.

This clonotype has a handful of counts. CDR3 loop: CASRQRGPDTEAFF. DNA of the CDR3: TGTGCCAGCAGGCAGCGGGGGCCGGACACTGAAGCTTTCTTT. The chain joins TRBV6-1 to TRBJ1-1, with D tentatively TRBD1 (6 bases). Per germline, CDR1 MNHNS and CDR2 SASEGT. CDR3 size: 14 residues. V was pared by 6 bases and J by 3 bases, with 14 bases between.

This clonotype came up many times. The V call is TRBV7-9, the J call TRBJ1-2, with D hard to call. Between the trimmed V and J ends, which lost 5 bases and 5 bases, there was a span of 18 bases. The CDR3 is made up of 15 amino acids. The germline V gene has CDR1 SEHNR and CDR2 FQNEAQ (reference sequence). CDR3 sequence reads: CASSTGLSRPYGYTF. In nucleotides, the CDR3 is TGTGCCAGCAGCACTGGACTCTCCCGGCCTTATGGCTACACCTTC.

The chain links TRBV5-4 to TRBJ1-5, with a weak D call TRBD1 (6 bases). V was trimmed by 0 bases and J by 3 bases, leaving 7 bases between them. Germline V gene lookup returns CDR1 SGHNT and CDR2 YYREEE (reference sequence). The CDR3 length is 14 residues. CDR3 DNA sequence: TGTGCCAGCAGCTTGGGGGGGCACAATCAGCCCCAGCATTTT. This gives the protein CASSLGGHNQPQHF.

This clonotype was counted ten times or more. The chain links TRBV20-1 to TRBJ2-7; D not resolved. V gave up 6 bases and J gave up 6 bases, with 12 bases separating them. CDR1 DFQATT and CDR2 SNEGSKA come from the germline V gene (reference sequence). The CDR3 loop spans 11 amino acids. For the CDR3, the DNA is TGCAGTGCGTATAGCCAACCCGAGCAGTACTTC. Amino acid sequence: CSAYSQPEQYF.

The sample holds a few counts of this clonotype. V is TRBV18 and J is TRBJ2-1; 10 bases match TRBD1. Germline V gene lookup returns CDR1 KGHSH and CDR2 LQKENI. The CDR3 is 18 amino acids. Trimming took 3 bases from V and 4 from J; bases not matched to a gene: 12. This CDR3 is CASSPRRGGTGVYNEQFF. CDR3 in DNA: TGTGCCAGCTCACCCCGCCGGGGGGGGACAGGGGTATACAATGAGCAGTTCTTC.

The genes are TRBV4-3 and TRBJ2-1; possible D gene TRBD2, 6 bases. The CDR3 is 18 amino acids. CDR1 is LGHNA and CDR2 is YSLEER in the germline V gene. V shed 0 bases and J shed 9 bases, with 24 bases lying between them. CDR3 sequence: CASSQERSSGGGLFEQFF. In nucleotides, the CDR3 is TGCGCCAGCAGCCAAGAACGCTCCAGTGGTGGGGGGTTGTTTGAGCAGTTCTTC.

At least ten counts were recorded for this clonotype. This chain joins TRBV3-1 and TRBJ1-1; no definite D call. The V gene lost 3 bases and the J gene lost 0 bases, with 14 bases spanning the gap. The length of the CDR3 is 16 residues. Germline-derived CDR1 and CDR2 are LGHDT and YNNKEL (reference sequence). This CDR3 is CASSHRTRFMNTEAFF. The CDR3 DNA reads TGTGCCAGCAGCCATCGGACGCGCTTCATGAACACTGAAGCTTTCTTT.

The table lists this clonotype with a count of one. It may be a read error: a sequence one base away is much more abundant. The V gene is TRBV28, the J gene TRBJ2-7; TRBD2 agrees at 9 bases. This CDR3 has 14 residues. After removal of 0 bases from V and 6 bases from J, the junction contained 3 bases not matched to a gene. In germline, CDR1 is MDHEN, CDR2 SYDVKM. CDR3 region: CASSLWTSGCEQYF. The CDR3 DNA sequence: TGTGCCAGCAGTTTATGGACTAGCGGCTGCGAGCAGTACTTC.

This clonotype was observed a few times. A much larger clone lies a single base off, so this may be a read error. The chain couples TRBV5-1 to TRBJ2-1; D is unclear. The CDR3 is made up of 13 amino acids. Germline assignment: CDR1 SGHRS and CDR2 YFSETQ. V was clipped by 7 bases and J by 5 bases, with 13 bases between them. CDR3 loop: CASGQGINNEQFF. The CDR3 DNA sequence: TGCGCCAGCGGTCAAGGCATTAACAATGAGCAGTTCTTC.

This clonotype was observed a handful of times. This chain uses TRBV20-1 with TRBJ2-2; 15 nucleotides agree with TRBD2. J gave up 4 bases and V 4 bases, and 7 bases lay outside the gene matches. Germline lookup yields CDR1 DFQATT and CDR2 SNEGSKA (reference sequence). This CDR3 is built from 17 residues. The CDR3 nucleotides read TGCAGTGCTAACGGACTAGCGGGAGGGCCTGGCACCGGGGAGCTGTTTTTT. It translates to CSANGLAGGPGTGELFF.

This clonotype was observed at least ten times. This chain links TRBV28 with TRBJ2-2, with a tentative D call TRBD1 (6 bases). Germline V gene lookup returns CDR1 MDHEN and CDR2 SYDVKM. This CDR3 has 13 amino acids. Deletions cut 8 bases from V and 1 base from J, with 8 bases between. In DNA form, the CDR3 reads TGTGCCAGCGGGGGACAGAACACCGGGGAGCTGTTTTTT. Translated: CASGGQNTGELFF.

In this sample, this clonotype turned up many times. J is TRBJ2-1 and V is TRBV20-1; D gene uncertain. CDR1 and CDR2 (germline): DFQATT, SNEGSKA (reference sequence). This CDR3 has 14 amino acids. The ends were cut back, 3 bases at V and 6 bases at J, with 15 bases in the middle. CDR3 protein: CSASDIAGFNEQFF. In DNA, the CDR3 is TGCAGTGCTAGTGATATAGCCGGATTCAATGAGCAGTTCTTC.

This clonotype showed up many times. The V gene is TRBV28, the J gene TRBJ2-7, with TRBD1 identical over 9 bases. This CDR3 is built from 14 residues. In germline, CDR1 is MDHEN, CDR2 SYDVKM. V gave up 6 bases and J gave up 2 bases; unmatched junction bases: 5. The CDR3 loop is CASRPGTGPYEQYF. CDR3 bases: TGTGCCAGCAGACCCGGGACAGGGCCCTACGAGCAGTACTTC.

In its sample, this clonotype was seen a few times. Possible read error: a much larger clone is one base away. J is TRBJ1-1 and V is TRBV5-6, with a weak D call TRBD1 (5 bases). CDR1 is SGHDT and CDR2 is YYEEEE in the germline V gene. The CDR3 is 13 amino acids. The CDR3 spells CDSSRDFGVEAFF. The CDR3 nucleotides are TGTGACAGCAGCAGGGATTTTGGGGTTGAAGCTTTCTTT.

A remark on this clonotype: Mismatch with germline at one junction end may stem from a read error. The chain employs TRBV28 and TRBJ2-5, with D perhaps given as TRBD1 or TRBD2 (5 bases each). This CDR3 has 12 amino acids. CDR1 is MDHEN, CDR2 SYDVKM, per germline. For the CDR3, the DNA is TGTGCCCGCTCTGGGGGTGGAGAGACCCGGTACTTC. It translates to CARSGGGETRYF.

The chain couples TRBV18 to TRBJ1-1; D is ambiguous. The CDR3 extends over 14 amino acids. The V end was cut by 1 base, the J end by 1 base, with 7 bases between. Germline CDR1 reads KGHSH; CDR2 reads LQKENI. This CDR3 reads CASSPLVGNTEAFF. The CDR3 DNA is TGTGCCAGCTCACCACTGGTAGGGAACACTGAAGCTTTCTTT.

CDR3 in amino acids: CASSATSGSLIEQGTDTQYF. The CDR3 bases are TGTGCCAGCAGCGCGACTAGCGGAAGCCTAATAGAGCAGGGCACAGATACGCAGTATTTT. V usage is TRBV7-9 and J usage is TRBJ2-3; 9 bases are shared with TRBD2. This CDR3 is built from 20 residues. Germline CDR1 is SEHNR and CDR2 is FQNEAQ (reference sequence). J lost 1 base, V lost 5 bases, and 19 bases had no gene match.